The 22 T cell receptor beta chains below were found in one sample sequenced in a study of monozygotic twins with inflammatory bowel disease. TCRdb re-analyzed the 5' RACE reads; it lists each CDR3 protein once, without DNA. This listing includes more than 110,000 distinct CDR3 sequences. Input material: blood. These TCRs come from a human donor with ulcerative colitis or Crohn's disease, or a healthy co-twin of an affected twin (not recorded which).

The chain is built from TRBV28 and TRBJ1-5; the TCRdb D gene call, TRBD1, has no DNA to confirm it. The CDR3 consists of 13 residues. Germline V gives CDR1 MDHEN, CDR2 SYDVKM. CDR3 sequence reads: CASADRGNQPQHF. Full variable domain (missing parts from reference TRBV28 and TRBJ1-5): DVKVTQSSRYLVKRTGEKVFLECVQDMDHENMFWYRQDPGLGLRLIYFSYDVKMKEKGDIPEGYSVSREKKERFSLILESASTNQTSMYLCASADRGNQPQHFGDGTRLSIL.

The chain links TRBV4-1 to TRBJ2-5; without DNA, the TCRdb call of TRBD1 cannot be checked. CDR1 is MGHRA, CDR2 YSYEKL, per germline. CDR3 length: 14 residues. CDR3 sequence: CASSQGTGVETQYF.

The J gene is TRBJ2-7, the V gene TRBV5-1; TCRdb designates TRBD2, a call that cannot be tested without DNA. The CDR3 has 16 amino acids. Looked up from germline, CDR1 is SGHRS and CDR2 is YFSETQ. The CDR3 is CASSLDPRLSSYEQYF.

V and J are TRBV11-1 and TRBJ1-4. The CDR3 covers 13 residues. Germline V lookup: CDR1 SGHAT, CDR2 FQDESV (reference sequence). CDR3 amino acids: CASSLGPREKLFF.

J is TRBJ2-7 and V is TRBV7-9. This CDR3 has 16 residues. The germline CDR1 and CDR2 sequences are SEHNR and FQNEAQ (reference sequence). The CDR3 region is CASSLVLMAVSYEQYF. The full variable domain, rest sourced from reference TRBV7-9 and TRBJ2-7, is DTGVSQNPRHKITKRGQNVTFRCDPISEHNRLYWYRQTLGQGPEFLTYFQNEAQLEKSRLLSDRFSAERPKGSFSTLEIQRTEQGDSAMYLCASSLVLMAVSYEQYFGPGTRLTVT.

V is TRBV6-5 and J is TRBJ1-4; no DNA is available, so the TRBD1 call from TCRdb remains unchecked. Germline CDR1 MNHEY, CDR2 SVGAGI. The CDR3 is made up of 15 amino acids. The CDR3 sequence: CASSLQGSTNEKLFF.

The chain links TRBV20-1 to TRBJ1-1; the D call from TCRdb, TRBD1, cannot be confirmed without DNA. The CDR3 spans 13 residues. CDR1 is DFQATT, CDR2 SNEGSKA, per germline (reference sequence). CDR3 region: CSARDGGNTEAFF.

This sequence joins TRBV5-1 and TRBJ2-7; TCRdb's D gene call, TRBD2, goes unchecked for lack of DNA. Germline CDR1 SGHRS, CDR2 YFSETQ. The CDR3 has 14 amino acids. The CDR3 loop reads CASSFPREGGEQYF. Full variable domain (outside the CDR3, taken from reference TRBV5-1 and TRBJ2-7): KAGVTQTPRYLIKTRGQQVTLSCSPISGHRSVSWYQQTPGQGLQFLFEYFSETQRNKGNFPGRFSGRQFSNSRSEMNVSTLELGDSALYLCASSFPREGGEQYFGPGTRLTVT.

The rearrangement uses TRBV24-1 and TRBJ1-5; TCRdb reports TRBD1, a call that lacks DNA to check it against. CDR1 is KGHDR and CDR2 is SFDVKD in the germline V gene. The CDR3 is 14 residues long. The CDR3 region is CATSDGTGPQPQHF.

The CDR3 sequence is CASSTGSFREKLFF. This chain joins TRBV7-9 and TRBJ1-4. This CDR3 is 14 amino acids long. Germline loops: CDR1 SEHNR, CDR2 FQNEAQ (reference sequence).

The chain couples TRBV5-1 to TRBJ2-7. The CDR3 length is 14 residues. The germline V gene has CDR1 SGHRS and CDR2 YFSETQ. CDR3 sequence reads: CASSLAQLSYEQYF.

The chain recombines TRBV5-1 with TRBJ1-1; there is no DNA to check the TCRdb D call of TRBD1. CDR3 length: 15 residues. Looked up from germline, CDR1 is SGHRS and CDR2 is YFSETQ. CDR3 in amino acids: CASSLGTGMNTEAFF.

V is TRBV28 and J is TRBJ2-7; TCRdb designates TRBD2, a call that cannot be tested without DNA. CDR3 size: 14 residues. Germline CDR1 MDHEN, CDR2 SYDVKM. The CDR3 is CASETSGDSYEQYF. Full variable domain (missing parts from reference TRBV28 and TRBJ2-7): DVKVTQSSRYLVKRTGEKVFLECVQDMDHENMFWYRQDPGLGLRLIYFSYDVKMKEKGDIPEGYSVSREKKERFSLILESASTNQTSMYLCASETSGDSYEQYFGPGTRLTVT.

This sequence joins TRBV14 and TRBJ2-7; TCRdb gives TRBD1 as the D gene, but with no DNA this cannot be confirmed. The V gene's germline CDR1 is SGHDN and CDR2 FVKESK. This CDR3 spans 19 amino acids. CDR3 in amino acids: CASSQGLLRGTGIPYEQYF.

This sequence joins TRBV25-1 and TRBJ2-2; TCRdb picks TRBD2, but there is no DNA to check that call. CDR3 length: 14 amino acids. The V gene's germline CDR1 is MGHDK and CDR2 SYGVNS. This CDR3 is CASSEWPDTGELFF.

CDR3 loop: CASSDTSVTGELFF. The chain joins TRBV6-1 to TRBJ2-2; TCRdb proposes TRBD2, but this gene call is untestable without DNA. Germline loops: CDR1 MNHNS, CDR2 SASEGT. This CDR3 contains 14 residues.

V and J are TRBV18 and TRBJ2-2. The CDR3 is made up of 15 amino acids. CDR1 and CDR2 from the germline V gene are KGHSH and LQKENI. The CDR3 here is CASSLTGQNTGELFF. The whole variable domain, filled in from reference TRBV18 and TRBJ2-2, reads NAGVMQNPRHLVRRRGQEARLRCSPMKGHSHVYWYRQLPEEGLKFMVYLQKENIIDESGMPKERFSAEFPKEGPSILRIQQVVRGDSAAYFCASSLTGQNTGELFFGEGSRLTVL.

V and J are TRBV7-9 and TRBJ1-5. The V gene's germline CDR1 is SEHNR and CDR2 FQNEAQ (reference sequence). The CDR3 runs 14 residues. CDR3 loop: CASSLGTNNQPQHF.

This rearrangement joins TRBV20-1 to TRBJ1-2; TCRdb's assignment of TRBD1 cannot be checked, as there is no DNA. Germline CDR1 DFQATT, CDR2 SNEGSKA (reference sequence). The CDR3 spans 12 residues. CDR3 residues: CSARDGPGGYTF.

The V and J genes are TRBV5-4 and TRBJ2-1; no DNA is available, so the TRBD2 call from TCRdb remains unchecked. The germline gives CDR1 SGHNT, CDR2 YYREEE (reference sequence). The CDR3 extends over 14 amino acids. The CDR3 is CASSLVGSGSKQFF.

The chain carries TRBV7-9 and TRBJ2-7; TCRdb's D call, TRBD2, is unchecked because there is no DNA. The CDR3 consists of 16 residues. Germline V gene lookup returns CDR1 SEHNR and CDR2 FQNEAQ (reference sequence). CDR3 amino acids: CASSTTSGTSSYEQYF.

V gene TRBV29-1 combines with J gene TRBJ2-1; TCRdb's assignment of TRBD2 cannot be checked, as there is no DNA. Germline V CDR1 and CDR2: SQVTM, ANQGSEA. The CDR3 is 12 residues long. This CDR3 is CSVFGGPDEQFF.